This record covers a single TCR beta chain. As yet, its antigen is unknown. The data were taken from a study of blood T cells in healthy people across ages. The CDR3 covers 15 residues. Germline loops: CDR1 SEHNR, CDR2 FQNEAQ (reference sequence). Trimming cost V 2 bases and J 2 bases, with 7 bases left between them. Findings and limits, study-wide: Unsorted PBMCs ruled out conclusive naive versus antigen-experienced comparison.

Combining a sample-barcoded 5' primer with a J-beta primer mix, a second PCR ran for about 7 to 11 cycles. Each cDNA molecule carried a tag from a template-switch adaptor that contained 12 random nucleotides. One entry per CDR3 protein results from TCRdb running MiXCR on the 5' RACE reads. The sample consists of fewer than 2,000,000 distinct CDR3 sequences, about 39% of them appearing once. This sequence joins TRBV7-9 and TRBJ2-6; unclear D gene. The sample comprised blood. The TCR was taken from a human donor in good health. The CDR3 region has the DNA TGTGCCAGCAGCTTATACTCCCCTGGGGCCAACGTCCTGACTTTC. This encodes CASSLYSPGANVLTF.